Listed below are T cell receptor beta chains from one sample, sequenced in a study of CD8+ T cells in alopecia areata. Only in-frame clones appear in the TCRdb table, and some are missing; sequencing was by immunoSEQ multiplex PCR. The sample shows about 110,000 clones, around 50% of them seen only once. Sequenced here: CD8+ T cells sorted from blood, sampled at week 24, from a patient treated with tofacitinib. The receptors here all came from a human donor with alopecia areata. CDR3s include the opening cysteine and the closing phenylalanine or tryptophan. The D gene is left open where the match is weak. The size of a clone is reported for some rows only, either as once, few or many, or as a class for expanded clones.

J gene | V gene | clone size | D gene | CDR3 DNA | CDR3 protein
TRBJ2-5 | TRBV6-5 | few | . | TGTGCCAGCTCACCCACCAACGACCAGGAGACCCAGTACTTC | CASSPTNDQETQYF
TRBJ1-1 | TRBV30 | . | . | TGTGCCTGGATATTATCGGGTTACACTGAAGCTTTCTTT | CAWILSGYTEAFF
TRBJ2-7 | TRBV6-1 | . | . | TGTGCCAGCAGTGAAATGGGGAGCTACGAGCAGTACTTC | CASSEMGSYEQYF
TRBJ1-2 | TRBV27 | . | . | TGTGCCAGCAGTTTTCGGGTCGGGGATGGCTACACCTTC | CASSFRVGDGYTF
TRBJ1-1 | TRBV6-6 | . | . | TGTGCCAGCAGTTCCTCGCGTATGAACACTGAAGCTTTCTTT | CASSSSRMNTEAFF
TRBJ1-6 | TRBV5-1 | . | . | TGCGCCAGCAGCTTGGGGACGGAGAATTCACCCCTCCACTTT | CASSLGTENSPLHF
TRBJ2-5 | TRBV5-1 | . | . | TGCGCCAGCAGCCCCCGCAGGGCGGAGACCCAGTACTTC | CASSPRRAETQYF
TRBJ2-7 | TRBV27 | . | . | TGTGCCAGCAGTTCGCCGCTCCAAGGGCAGTACTTC | CASSSPLQGQYF
TRBJ2-3 | TRBV5-1 | . | . | TGCGCCAGCAGCTTGAATAGTTTTGGAGCCGAGGATACGCAGTATTTT | CASSLNSFGAEDTQYF
TRBJ2-1 | TRBV19 | . | . | TGTGCCAGTAGTCCCTCTGGGTCCTCCTACAATGAGCAGTTCTTC | CASSPSGSSYNEQFF
TRBJ1-1 | TRBV11-2 | . | . | TGTGCCAGCAGCCACGGCGTAGCGAGGGAACGAGTCGAAGCTTTCTTT | CASSHGVARERVEAFF
TRBJ2-7 | TRBV9 | . | . | TGTGCCAGCAGCCCCGGACAGAGTACCTACGAGCAGTACTTC | CASSPGQSTYEQYF
TRBJ1-2 | TRBV5-1 | few | . | TGCGCCAGCAGCGAAGGGAATGGCTACACCTTC | CASSEGNGYTF
TRBJ1-6 | TRBV16 | . | TRBD1 | TGTGCCAGCACCGAAGGGGGCTCACCCCTCCACTTT | CASTEGGSPLHF
TRBJ1-1 | TRBV7-3 | . | . | TGTGCCAGCAGCCTCGGAGGGCCCGGCGGGAACACTGAAGCTTTCTTT | CASSLGGPGGNTEAFF
TRBJ1-6 | TRBV5-4 | . | TRBD1 | TGTGCCAGCGGACAGGGGGGTTTCGATTCACCCCTCCACTTT | CASGQGGFDSPLHF
TRBJ1-4 | TRBV25-1 | . | . | TGTGCCAGCAGTGAAACAGAGCTTAATGAAAAACTGTTTTTT | CASSETELNEKLFF
TRBJ2-7 | TRBV29-1 | few | TRBD1 | TGCAGCGTTCTGACAGGGGAGGTCTCCGAGCAGTACTTC | CSVLTGEVSEQYF
TRBJ1-2 | TRBV29-1 | . | . | TGCAGCGTTCATCCATTGGACGTAGGACACGGCTACACCTTC | CSVHPLDVGHGYTF
TRBJ2-7 | TRBV27 | . | . | TGTGCCAGCAGTTTAAGCTCTGCGAACGAGCAGTACTTC | CASSLSSANEQYF
TRBJ2-5 | TRBV5-5 | . | TRBD2 | TGTGCCAGCAGCTTCCCGGGACTAGCGGGGGACCAAGAGACCCAGTACTTC | CASSFPGLAGDQETQYF
TRBJ2-7 | TRBV2 | . | . | TGTGCCAGTACGGACGGGACGGGGGAGCAGTACTTC | CASTDGTGEQYF
TRBJ1-5 | TRBV4-1 | . | . | TGCGCCAGCAGCCAAGTGGGGCTTAGCAATCAGCCCCAGCATTTT | CASSQVGLSNQPQHF
TRBJ2-2 | TRBV7-9 | . | . | TGTGCCAGCAGCTCTTCTCCCGTACTAGGGATGCGGGCCGGGGAGCTGTTTTTT | CASSSSPVLGMRAGELFF
TRBJ1-4 | TRBV30 | . | . | TGTGCCTGGAGATCGGAGGTTGAACTGTTTTTT | CAWRSEVELFF
TRBJ1-4 | TRBV29-1 | . | . | TGCAGCGTTGAAGGGCTGGGTAATGAAAAACTGTTTTTT | CSVEGLGNEKLFF
TRBJ1-1 | TRBV12-5 | . | . | TGTGCTAGTGGACCGGACAGTAACCTAATGAACACTGAAGCTTTCTTT | CASGPDSNLMNTEAFF
TRBJ2-3 | TRBV19 | . | . | TGTGCCAGTAGTCCGGGCGGGCGTAATACGCAGTATTTT | CASSPGGRNTQYF
TRBJ2-1 | TRBV9 | . | . | TGTGCCAGCAGCGGTATGACGGGGGGCGGACTGAATGAGCAGTTCTTC | CASSGMTGGGLNEQFF
TRBJ2-1 | TRBV30 | . | . | TGTGCCTGGCTGCGGTTTTACAATGAGCAGTTCTTC | CAWLRFYNEQFF
TRBJ2-7 | TRBV6-5 | . | TRBD1 | TGTGCCAGCAGGACAGGGGGCGACTACGAGCAGTACTTC | CASRTGGDYEQYF
TRBJ2-7 | TRBV7-9 | once | . | TGTGCCAGCAGCCCCCGACAGAGCTACGAGCAGTACTTC | CASSPRQSYEQYF
TRBJ1-1 | TRBV7-9 | . | TRBD1 | TGTGCCAGCAGCTTATCATACAGGGGACAACAGAACACTGAAGCTTTCTTT | CASSLSYRGQQNTEAFF
TRBJ1-6 | TRBV10-2 | . | TRBD1 | TGCGCCAGCAGAACCCCAGACAGGGTGGAGTCCCTCCACTTT | CASRTPDRVESLHF
TRBJ1-2 | TRBV27 | once | . | TGTGCCAGCAGTCCATCGTTCGGGGAAAGGTTCTATGGCTACACCTTC | CASSPSFGERFYGYTF
TRBJ1-1 | TRBV30 | . | TRBD1 | TGTGCCTGGAGTGGCCCGACAGACAGGGGGGGCACTGAAGCTTTCTTT | CAWSGPTDRGGTEAFF
TRBJ1-3 | TRBV5-1 | . | . | TGCGCCAGCAACGAGGTGGACGGAAACACCATATATTTT | CASNEVDGNTIYF
TRBJ1-5 | TRBV5-4 | . | TRBD1 | TGTGCCAGCAGCCCGGACAGGGGGCACAATCAGCCCCAGCATTTT | CASSPDRGHNQPQHF
TRBJ2-2 | TRBV27 | . | . | TGTGCCAGCAGTTGGGCGTACACCGGGGAGCTGTTTTTT | CASSWAYTGELFF
TRBJ1-5 | TRBV27 | . | . | TGTGCCAGCAGTATCGACGTTGGAGACCATCAGCCCCAGCATTTT | CASSIDVGDHQPQHF
TRBJ1-2 | TRBV4-3 | . | TRBD1 | TGCGCCAGCAGCCAAGACCCGGGACAGGACTATGGCTACACCTTC | CASSQDPGQDYGYTF
TRBJ2-7 | TRBV4-1 | . | . | TGCGCCAGCAGCAAGGACACCCTCTACGAGCAGTACTTC | CASSKDTLYEQYF
TRBJ2-7 | TRBV5-6 | . | TRBD1 | TGTGCCAGCAGCTGGGGCGGACAGGGGGAGTACGAGCAGTACTTC | CASSWGGQGEYEQYF
TRBJ2-1 | TRBV15 | . | . | TGTGCCACCAGCAGAGATCCCTGGGAGCAGTTCTTC | CATSRDPWEQFF
TRBJ1-1 | TRBV6-1 | . | . | TGTGCCAGCAGTGTTGGCAGGGCCAAGAACACTGAAGCTTTCTTT | CASSVGRAKNTEAFF
TRBJ2-7 | TRBV27 | few | TRBD1 | TGTGCCAGCAGCTCAGGGCGGACAGGCCGCTACGAGCAGTACTTC | CASSSGRTGRYEQYF
TRBJ2-3 | TRBV6-5 | . | TRBD1 | TGTGCCAGCAGTTACGGGACAGGGGGCGCAGATACGCAGTATTTT | CASSYGTGGADTQYF
TRBJ1-1 | TRBV5-1 | . | . | TGCGCCAGCAGCTTGGTTAATTCGGAGGGGTACACTGAAGCTTTCTTT | CASSLVNSEGYTEAFF
TRBJ1-1 | TRBV5-1 | . | . | TGCGCCAGCAGCTGGACCTCGGAAAATGAAGCTTTCTTT | CASSWTSENEAFF
TRBJ2-1 | TRBV15 | medium-sized | TRBD2 | TGTGCCACCAGCAGCGGGACTAGCGGGGGGAATGAGCAGTTCTTC | CATSSGTSGGNEQFF
TRBJ2-1 | TRBV7-2 | . | TRBD1 | TGTGCCAGCAGCCCTCTAAGACAGGGGCCATACAATGAGCAGTTCTTC | CASSPLRQGPYNEQFF
TRBJ1-2 | TRBV6-5 | few | . | TGTGCCAGCAGTTACTCGACGGGCTATGGCTACACCTTC | CASSYSTGYGYTF
TRBJ1-6 | TRBV7-6 | few | . | TGTGCCAGCAGCTGGGACCCGGGACGGTCTAATTCACCCCTCCACTTT | CASSWDPGRSNSPLHF
TRBJ2-3 | TRBV25-1 | once | . | TGTGCCAGCAATCCGTTGAGGGGGGATACGCAGTATTTT | CASNPLRGDTQYF